This T cell receptor (beta chain) was obtained from a study of blood T cells in healthy people across ages. The CDR3 contains 15 residues. V lost 4 bases to trimming and J lost 0 bases, with 11 bases between them. Primers used in a second PCR of about 7 to 12 cycles were a sample-barcoded 5' primer and a J-beta primer mix. Each CDR3 protein is one row after TCRdb ran MiXCR on the 5' RACE reads. Here the sample spans some 1.1 million distinct CDR3 sequences, 30% to 40% being singletons. General observations from the study: Older age went with lower TCR beta diversity per million T cells, in a roughly linear way. Unknown donor CMV status possibly confounded expanded clonotype changes.

Regarding this clonotype: Its target is not known.

Input material: blood. The TCR was taken from a young man in good health. The rearrangement links TRBV12-3 or TRBV12-4 to TRBJ2-3; possible D gene TRBD1, 6 bases. CDR3 DNA: TGTGCCAGCAGTTCGGACAGAACTAGCACAGATACGCAGTATTTT. This translates into CASSSDRTSTDTQYF.